Listed below are T cell receptor beta chains from one sample, sequenced in a study of shared clonotypes between healthy human individuals. Clones were read by immunoSEQ multiplex PCR, and TCRdb kept only the in-frame ones, dropping some. This table holds almost 700,000 clones, roughly nine tenths found once. The source material was naive CD8+ T cells sorted from blood. The receptors here all came from a man aged 30 to 45 in good health. CDR3s include the opening cysteine and the closing phenylalanine or tryptophan. The D gene is left open where the match is weak. Not all rows give a size; the values are once, few, many and, for expanded clones, a class.

j_call: TRBJ2-7; clone_size: -; v_call: TRBV27; cdr3_length: 14; d_call: TRBD2; cdr3_aa: CASSSSGGTNEQYF; cdr3_nt: TGTGCCAGCAGTTCTAGCGGGGGAACGAACGAGCAGTACTTC
j_call: TRBJ1-5; clone_size: -; v_call: TRBV4-1; cdr3_length: 17; d_call: -; cdr3_aa: CASSPSPWGHSNQPQHF; cdr3_nt: TGCGCCAGCAGCCCCTCTCCTTGGGGGCATAGCAATCAGCCCCAGCATTTT
j_call: TRBJ2-7; clone_size: -; v_call: TRBV6-6; cdr3_length: 15; d_call: -; cdr3_aa: CASSYSIGSNYEQYF; cdr3_nt: TGTGCCAGCAGTTACTCGATTGGGAGCAACTACGAGCAGTACTTC
j_call: TRBJ2-7; clone_size: -; v_call: TRBV9; cdr3_length: 14; d_call: -; cdr3_aa: CASSVEDTPYEQYF; cdr3_nt: TGTGCCAGCAGCGTAGAGGACACCCCCTACGAGCAGTACTTC
j_call: TRBJ2-1; clone_size: -; v_call: TRBV5-3; cdr3_length: 14; d_call: TRBD1; cdr3_aa: CARSLEDRNNEQFF; cdr3_nt: TGTGCCAGAAGCTTGGAGGACAGGAACAATGAGCAGTTCTTC
j_call: TRBJ2-7; clone_size: -; v_call: TRBV7-3; cdr3_length: 12; d_call: TRBD1; cdr3_aa: CASSFDRDEQYF; cdr3_nt: TGTGCCAGCAGCTTCGACAGGGACGAGCAGTACTTC
j_call: TRBJ1-1; clone_size: -; v_call: TRBV19; cdr3_length: 13; d_call: -; cdr3_aa: CASSIGQNTEAFF; cdr3_nt: TGTGCCAGTAGTATAGGACAGAACACTGAAGCTTTCTTT
j_call: TRBJ2-2; clone_size: -; v_call: TRBV2; cdr3_length: 14; d_call: TRBD1; cdr3_aa: CASRGTENTGELFF; cdr3_nt: TGTGCCAGCAGGGGGACAGAAAACACCGGGGAGCTGTTTTTT
j_call: TRBJ2-1; clone_size: -; v_call: TRBV6-4; cdr3_length: 14; d_call: TRBD2; cdr3_aa: CASSGSGSFNEQFF; cdr3_nt: TGTGCCAGCAGTGGTAGCGGGAGTTTTAATGAGCAGTTCTTC
j_call: TRBJ2-3; clone_size: -; v_call: TRBV5-4; cdr3_length: 14; d_call: -; cdr3_aa: CASSFPTSTDTQYF; cdr3_nt: TGTGCCAGCAGCTTCCCTACTAGCACAGATACGCAGTATTTT
j_call: TRBJ2-5; clone_size: -; v_call: TRBV2; cdr3_length: 9; d_call: -; cdr3_aa: CASGETQYF; cdr3_nt: TGTGCCAGCGGGGAGACCCAGTACTTC
j_call: TRBJ2-7; clone_size: few; v_call: TRBV28; cdr3_length: 11; d_call: -; cdr3_aa: CASSLNYEQYF; cdr3_nt: TGTGCCAGCAGCCTCAACTACGAGCAGTACTTC
j_call: TRBJ2-2; clone_size: -; v_call: TRBV20-1; cdr3_length: 11; d_call: -; cdr3_aa: CSARGAGELFF; cdr3_nt: TGCAGTGCTAGGGGTGCGGGGGAGCTGTTTTTT
j_call: TRBJ2-1; clone_size: -; v_call: TRBV5-6; cdr3_length: 15; d_call: TRBD2; cdr3_aa: CASSSSGRFLNEQFF; cdr3_nt: TGTGCCAGCAGCTCTAGCGGGAGGTTCCTCAATGAGCAGTTCTTC
j_call: TRBJ2-7; clone_size: -; v_call: TRBV6-5; cdr3_length: 14; d_call: TRBD1; cdr3_aa: CASSYGTGAYEQYF; cdr3_nt: TGTGCCAGCAGTTACGGGACAGGGGCGTACGAGCAGTACTTC
j_call: TRBJ2-7; clone_size: -; v_call: TRBV29-1; cdr3_length: 11; d_call: -; cdr3_aa: CSVEGRDKTYF; cdr3_nt: TGCAGCGTTGAAGGCCGGGACAAAACGTACTTC
j_call: TRBJ2-1; clone_size: once; v_call: TRBV27; cdr3_length: 13; d_call: -; cdr3_aa: CASSSPTYNEQFF; cdr3_nt: TGTGCCAGCAGTTCCCCGACCTACAATGAGCAGTTCTTC
j_call: TRBJ2-7; clone_size: -; v_call: TRBV28; cdr3_length: 15; d_call: TRBD2; cdr3_aa: CASSSSSGRRVEQYF; cdr3_nt: TGTGCCAGCAGTTCCTCTAGCGGGAGGAGGGTCGAGCAGTACTTC
j_call: TRBJ1-5; clone_size: -; v_call: TRBV19; cdr3_length: 14; d_call: -; cdr3_aa: CASSIKDINQPQHF; cdr3_nt: TGTGCCAGTAGTATTAAGGACATCAATCAGCCCCAGCATTTT
j_call: TRBJ1-1; clone_size: -; v_call: TRBV7-2; cdr3_length: 15; d_call: -; cdr3_aa: CASSPPRTGGAEAFF; cdr3_nt: TGTGCCAGCAGCCCCCCAAGGACGGGGGGGGCTGAAGCTTTCTTT
j_call: TRBJ1-1; clone_size: -; v_call: TRBV6-5; cdr3_length: 13; d_call: TRBD1; cdr3_aa: CASSYSQGGEAFF; cdr3_nt: TGTGCCAGCAGTTACTCCCAGGGGGGAGAAGCTTTCTTT
j_call: TRBJ2-4; clone_size: -; v_call: TRBV27; cdr3_length: 15; d_call: -; cdr3_aa: CASSFVPQDKNIQYF; cdr3_nt: TGTGCCAGCAGTTTTGTTCCTCAAGACAAAAACATTCAGTACTTC
j_call: TRBJ2-7; clone_size: -; v_call: TRBV28; cdr3_length: 12; d_call: -; cdr3_aa: CASSSRTYEQYF; cdr3_nt: TGTGCCAGCAGTTCCCGGACCTACGAGCAGTACTTC
j_call: TRBJ1-2; clone_size: -; v_call: TRBV19; cdr3_length: 15; d_call: -; cdr3_aa: CASSMGRGASYGYTF; cdr3_nt: TGTGCCAGTAGTATGGGACGGGGGGCGAGCTATGGCTACACCTTC
j_call: TRBJ2-7; clone_size: -; v_call: TRBV10-3; cdr3_length: 16; d_call: -; cdr3_aa: CAISQGSGHFVYEQYF; cdr3_nt: TGTGCCATCAGCCAAGGGTCGGGACATTTCGTTTACGAGCAGTACTTC
j_call: TRBJ2-7; clone_size: -; v_call: TRBV27; cdr3_length: 14; d_call: -; cdr3_aa: CASSLYRVGGEQYF; cdr3_nt: TGTGCCAGCAGTTTGTACAGGGTGGGTGGCGAGCAGTACTTC
j_call: TRBJ2-7; clone_size: few; v_call: TRBV5-8; cdr3_length: 13; d_call: -; cdr3_aa: CASSFGQFYEQYF; cdr3_nt: TGTGCCAGCAGCTTTGGACAGTTCTACGAGCAGTACTTC
j_call: TRBJ1-5; clone_size: -; v_call: TRBV4-3; cdr3_length: 16; d_call: -; cdr3_aa: CASSQDRGSGYQPQHF; cdr3_nt: TGCGCCAGCAGCCAAGATCGGGGTTCGGGCTATCAGCCCCAGCATTTT
j_call: TRBJ2-7; clone_size: few; v_call: TRBV2; cdr3_length: 16; d_call: TRBD2; cdr3_aa: CASSPGGAGGWYEQYF; cdr3_nt: TGTGCCAGCAGCCCGGGGGGAGCGGGAGGATGGTACGAGCAGTACTTC